The present TCR beta chain was sequenced within a study of cytotoxic CD8 clonotypes in ibrutinib-treated CLL. The overall study: The authors obtained response samples at a median of around eleven months of treatment, range 6 to 36.

Germline trimming cut 2 bases from V and 6 bases from J; bases unmatched to any gene: 9. This CDR3 has 15 residues. Germline loops: CDR1 KGHSH, CDR2 LQKENI. Libraries were prepared by immunoSEQ multiplex PCR; TCRdb keeps only in-frame clonotypes and omits some of them. The data contain a few hundred thousand clones, 80% of them singletons. On this clone itself: Its antigen is unknown.

Points from the study as a whole: Clonality (at baseline) was higher than in age-matched healthy donors and tracked circulating CD8+ T-cell counts.

This clonotype originated in a human donor with chronic lymphocytic leukemia. The rearrangement links TRBV18 to TRBJ1-1; 7 positions agree with TRBD1. Material: PBMCs, obtained before ibrutinib treatment. DNA for the CDR3: TGTGCCAGCTCACCATTCGACAGGGTGGTCGCTGAAGCTTTCTTT. Its translation: CASSPFDRVVAEAFF.